These T cell receptor beta chains were read from a single sample in a study of T cells in Graves' hyperthyroidism and ophthalmopathy. TCRdb reprocessed the multiplex PCR reads via MiXCR and lists one record per CDR3 protein. Found here are under 350,000 distinct CDR3 sequences, roughly an eighth of them singletons; the top ten hold less than 8%. Sequences were obtained from blood. The receptors were gathered from a woman in her thirties or forties with Graves' hyperthyroidism. The CDR3 runs from the conserved cysteine through the conserved F or W. The D gene is left open where the match is weak. Clone size appears in some rows only: once, few, many, or a class for an expanded clone.

D	V	size	J	CDR3	DNA
.	TRBV13	few	TRBJ1-1	CASSLSEGRVTEAFF	TGTGCCAGCAGCTTATCTGAGGGCAGGGTCACTGAAGCTTTCTTT
TRBD1	TRBV14	few	TRBJ1-2	CASSRLQGANYGYTF	TGTGCCAGCAGCCGGTTACAGGGGGCAAACTATGGCTACACCTTC
.	TRBV5-5	many	TRBJ1-1	CASSLAVGNTEAFF	TGTGCCAGCAGCTTGGCTGTGGGAAACACTGAAGCTTTCTTT
.	TRBV18	many	TRBJ1-1	CASSQESGITEAFF	TGTGCCAGCTCACAAGAAAGCGGGATCACTGAAGCTTTCTTT
.	TRBV5-6	.	TRBJ2-3	CASSPGIPTDTQYF	TGTGCCAGCAGCCCCGGGATTCCCACAGATACGCAGTATTTT
.	TRBV11-2	many	TRBJ1-1	CASSFTGLQNTEAFF	TGTGCCAGCAGCTTTACAGGGTTACAGAACACTGAAGCTTTCTTT
.	TRBV28	few	TRBJ2-7	CASGEQYF	TGTGCCAGCGGGGAGCAGTACTTC
.	TRBV7-2	many	TRBJ1-5	CASSLEGQFNQPQHF	TGTGCCAGCAGCTTAGAAGGGCAGTTCAATCAGCCCCAGCATTTT
.	TRBV3-1	few	TRBJ2-7	CASSLPGAGSYEQYF	TGTGCCAGCAGCCTGCCCGGTGCAGGCTCCTACGAGCAGTACTTC
TRBD1	TRBV6-2/TRBV6-3	many	TRBJ1-1	CASRTGTGNTEAFF	TGTGCCAGCAGAACCGGGACAGGGAACACTGAAGCTTTCTTT
.	TRBV9	few	TRBJ1-2	CASSTSEGPQYGYTF	TGTGCCAGCAGCACGTCCGAGGGTCCCCAGTATGGCTACACCTTC
TRBD1	TRBV3-1	many	TRBJ2-2	CASSPRQGAGELFF	TGTGCCAGCAGCCCCCGACAGGGGGCCGGGGAGCTGTTTTTT
.	TRBV28	many	TRBJ1-2	CASSTQALYGYTF	TGTGCCAGCAGCACCCAGGCTCTCTATGGCTACACCTTC
TRBD1	TRBV6-1	many	TRBJ1-5	CASSRGRDRDYQPQHF	TGTGCCAGCAGTCGTGGTCGGGACAGGGACTATCAGCCCCAGCATTTT